Listed below are T cell receptor beta chains from one sample, sequenced in a study of T cells in Graves' hyperthyroidism and ophthalmopathy. From the multiplex PCR reads, TCRdb called clonotypes with MiXCR, one entry per CDR3 protein. The repertoire consists of some 560,000 distinct CDR3 sequences, with about a sixth occurring once and the leading ten covering roughly 6.6%. The material sequenced was blood. These receptors came from a woman in her twenties or thirties with Graves' hyperthyroidism. Both conserved end residues are part of each CDR3. The order of the fields is D gene, V gene, CDR3 protein. A D gene is named only where the DNA matches it firmly.

D: .; V: TRBV20-1; CDR3: CSARAGLEQYF
D: TRBD1; V: TRBV3-1; CDR3: CASSQYRDSPQETQYF
D: .; V: TRBV4-1; CDR3: CASSQDRGGENIQYF
D: TRBD1; V: TRBV19; CDR3: CASTPGTGRLVGYGYTF
D: .; V: TRBV29-1; CDR3: CSVERQRDTEAFF
D: .; V: TRBV6-1; CDR3: CASSIEDLWDGYTF
D: .; V: TRBV5-1; CDR3: CASTTYGDGEAFF
D: .; V: TRBV20-1; CDR3: CSAIDLTYNEQFF
D: TRBD2; V: TRBV28; CDR3: CASSSRRTSGYYEQYF
D: .; V: TRBV11-3; CDR3: CASTRRTSAAYNEQFF
D: .; V: TRBV29-1; CDR3: CSVDSAHANTEAFF
D: .; V: TRBV19; CDR3: CASSIGGSTDTQYF